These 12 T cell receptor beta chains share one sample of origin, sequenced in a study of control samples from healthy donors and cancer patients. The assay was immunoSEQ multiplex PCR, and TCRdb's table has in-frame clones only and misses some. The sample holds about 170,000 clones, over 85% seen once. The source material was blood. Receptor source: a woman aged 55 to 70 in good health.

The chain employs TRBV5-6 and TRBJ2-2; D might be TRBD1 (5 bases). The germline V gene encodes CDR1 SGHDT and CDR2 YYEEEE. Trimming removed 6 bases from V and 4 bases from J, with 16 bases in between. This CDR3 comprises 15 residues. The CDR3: CASTKVGASTGELFF. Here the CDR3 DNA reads TGTGCCAGCACCAAAGTAGGGGCGAGCACCGGGGAGCTGTTTTTT.

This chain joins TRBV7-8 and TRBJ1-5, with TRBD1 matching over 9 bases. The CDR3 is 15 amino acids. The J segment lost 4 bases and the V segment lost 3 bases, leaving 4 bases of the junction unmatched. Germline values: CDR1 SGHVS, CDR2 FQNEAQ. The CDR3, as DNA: TGTGCCAGCAGCTTGGGACAGGGAATAAATCAGCCCCAGCATTTT. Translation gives CASSLGQGINQPQHF.

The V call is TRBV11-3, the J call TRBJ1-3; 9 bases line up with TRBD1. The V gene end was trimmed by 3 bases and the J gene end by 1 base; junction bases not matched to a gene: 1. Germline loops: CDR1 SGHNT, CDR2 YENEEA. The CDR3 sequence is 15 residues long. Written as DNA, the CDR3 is TGTGCCAGCAGCTTCGGACAGGGGTCTGGAAACACCATATATTTT. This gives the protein CASSFGQGSGNTIYF.

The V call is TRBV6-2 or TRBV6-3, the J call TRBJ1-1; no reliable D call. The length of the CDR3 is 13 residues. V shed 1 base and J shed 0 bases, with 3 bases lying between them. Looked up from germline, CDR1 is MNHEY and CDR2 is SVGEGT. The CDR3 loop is CASSYYLNTEAFF. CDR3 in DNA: TGTGCCAGCAGTTACTACTTGAACACTGAAGCTTTCTTT.

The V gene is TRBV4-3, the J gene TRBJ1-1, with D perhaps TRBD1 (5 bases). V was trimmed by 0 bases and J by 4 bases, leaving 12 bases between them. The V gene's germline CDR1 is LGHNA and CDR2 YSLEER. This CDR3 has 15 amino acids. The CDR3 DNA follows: TGCGCCAGCAGCCAAGATTGGGGGTTTGGCACTGAAGCTTTCTTT. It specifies CASSQDWGFGTEAFF.

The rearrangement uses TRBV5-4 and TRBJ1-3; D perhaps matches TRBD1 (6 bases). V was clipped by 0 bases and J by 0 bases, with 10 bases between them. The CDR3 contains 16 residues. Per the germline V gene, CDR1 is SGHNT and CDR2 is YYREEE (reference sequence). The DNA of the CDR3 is TGTGCCAGCAGCTTGGGCGACAGGAGCTCTGGAAACACCATATATTTT. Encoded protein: CASSLGDRSSGNTIYF.

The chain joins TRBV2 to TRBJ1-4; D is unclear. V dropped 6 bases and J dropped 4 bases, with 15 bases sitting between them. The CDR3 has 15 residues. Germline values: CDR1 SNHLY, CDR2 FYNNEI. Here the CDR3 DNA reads TGTGCCAGCAGCAAGGTTAGCAACGGTAATGAAAAACTGTTTTTT. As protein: CASSKVSNGNEKLFF.

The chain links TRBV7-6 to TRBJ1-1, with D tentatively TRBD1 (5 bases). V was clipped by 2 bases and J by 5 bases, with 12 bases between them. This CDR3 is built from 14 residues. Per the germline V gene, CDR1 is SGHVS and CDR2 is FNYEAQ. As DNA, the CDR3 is TGTGCCAGCAGCTTACCCAGGGAGGGAACTGAAGCTTTCTTT. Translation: CASSLPREGTEAFF.

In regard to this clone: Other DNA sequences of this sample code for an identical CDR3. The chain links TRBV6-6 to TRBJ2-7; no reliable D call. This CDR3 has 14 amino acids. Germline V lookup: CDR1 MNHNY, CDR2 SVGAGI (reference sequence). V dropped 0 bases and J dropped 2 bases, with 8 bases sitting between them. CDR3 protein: CASSYSTGTYEQYF. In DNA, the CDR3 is TGTGCCAGCAGTTACTCGACCGGAACCTACGAGCAGTACTTC.

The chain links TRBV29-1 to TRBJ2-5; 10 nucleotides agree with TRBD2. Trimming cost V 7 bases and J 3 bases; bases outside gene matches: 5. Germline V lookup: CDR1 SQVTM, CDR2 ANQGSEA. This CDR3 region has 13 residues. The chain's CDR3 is CSAQRGGEETQYF. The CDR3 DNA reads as TGCAGCGCCCAGCGGGGGGGCGAAGAGACCCAGTACTTC.

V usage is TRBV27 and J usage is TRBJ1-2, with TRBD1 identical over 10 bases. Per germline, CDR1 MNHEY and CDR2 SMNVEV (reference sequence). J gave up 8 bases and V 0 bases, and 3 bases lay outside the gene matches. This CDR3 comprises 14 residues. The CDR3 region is CASSLSTGGQGYTF. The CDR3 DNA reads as TGTGCCAGCAGTTTATCGACAGGGGGCCAGGGCTACACCTTC.

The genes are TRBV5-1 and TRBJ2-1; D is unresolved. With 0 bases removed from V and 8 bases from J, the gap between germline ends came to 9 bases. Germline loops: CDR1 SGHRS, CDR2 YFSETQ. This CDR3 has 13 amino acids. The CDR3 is CASSLVAVDEQFF. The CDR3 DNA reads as TGCGCCAGCAGCTTGGTGGCAGTCGATGAGCAGTTCTTC.